These T cell receptor beta chains were read from a single sample in a study of blood T cell repertoires in COVID-19. Profiled with immunoSEQ multiplex PCR; TCRdb holds only in-frame clones, not every one. This sample carries tens of thousands of clones, roughly 80% of them seen once, and the ten largest clones take 10% to 15%. Material: peripheral blood. These TCRs come from a human donor in a cohort sampled during active COVID-19. Each CDR3 is given with its conserved first and last residue. The order of the fields is J gene, clone size, V gene, D gene, CDR3 protein, CDR3 DNA. A D gene is named only where the DNA matches it firmly. The listing skips clone size in some rows; elsewhere it reads once, few, many or a size class.

j_call: TRBJ1-2
clone_size: .
v_call: TRBV4-2
d_call: TRBD1
cdr3_aa: CASSPGGNYGYTF
cdr3_nt: TGTGCCAGCAGCCCAGGGGGCAACTATGGCTACACCTTC

j_call: TRBJ1-3
clone_size: .
v_call: TRBV4-1
d_call: TRBD1
cdr3_aa: CASSQDSTGLGNTIYF
cdr3_nt: TGCGCCAGCAGCCAAGATTCGACAGGGCTTGGAAACACCATATATTTT

j_call: TRBJ1-1
clone_size: once
v_call: TRBV14
d_call: TRBD1
cdr3_aa: CASSLRNRGLNTEAFF
cdr3_nt: TGTGCCAGCAGCCTTCGGAACAGGGGCTTGAACACTGAAGCTTTCTTT

j_call: TRBJ2-2
clone_size: .
v_call: TRBV5-1
d_call: .
cdr3_aa: CASSFRQGNGELFF
cdr3_nt: TGCGCCAGCAGCTTTCGGCAGGGGAACGGGGAGCTGTTTTTT

j_call: TRBJ1-1
clone_size: once
v_call: TRBV7-9
d_call: TRBD1
cdr3_aa: CASTKTGILNTEAFF
cdr3_nt: TGTGCCAGCACCAAGACAGGGATACTTAACACTGAAGCTTTCTTT

j_call: TRBJ2-3
clone_size: .
v_call: TRBV5-4
d_call: TRBD1
cdr3_aa: CASSLGGGPREDTQYF
cdr3_nt: TGTGCCAGCAGCTTGGGAGGGGGCCCTAGGGAAGATACGCAGTATTTT

j_call: TRBJ1-2
clone_size: .
v_call: TRBV5-5
d_call: TRBD1
cdr3_aa: CASSLRDREYGYTF
cdr3_nt: TGTGCCAGCAGCTTACGGGACAGGGAGTATGGCTACACCTTC

j_call: TRBJ2-3
clone_size: .
v_call: TRBV11-2
d_call: TRBD2
cdr3_aa: CASAGGLAGRTDTQYF
cdr3_nt: TGTGCCTCAGCCGGGGGACTAGCGGGAAGAACAGATACGCAGTATTTT

j_call: TRBJ1-1
clone_size: .
v_call: TRBV6-1
d_call: TRBD1
cdr3_aa: CASSEGVRGLNTEAFF
cdr3_nt: TGTGCCAGCAGTGAAGGAGTTAGGGGGCTAAACACTGAAGCTTTCTTT

j_call: TRBJ2-1
clone_size: few
v_call: TRBV4-3
d_call: .
cdr3_aa: CASSQDGQGAYNEQFF
cdr3_nt: TGCGCCAGCAGCCAAGATGGGCAGGGCGCCTACAATGAGCAGTTCTTC

j_call: TRBJ2-1
clone_size: few
v_call: TRBV9
d_call: .
cdr3_aa: CASSVVPDFGNEQFF
cdr3_nt: TGTGCCAGCAGCGTAGTCCCGGACTTTGGCAATGAGCAGTTCTTC

j_call: TRBJ1-1
clone_size: once
v_call: TRBV18
d_call: .
cdr3_aa: CASSPGGPEAFF
cdr3_nt: TGTGCCAGCTCACCGGGGGGACCTGAAGCTTTCTTT

j_call: TRBJ1-2
clone_size: once
v_call: TRBV9
d_call: .
cdr3_aa: CASSVNRANYGYTF
cdr3_nt: TGTGCCAGCAGCGTAAACCGGGCTAACTATGGCTACACCTTC

j_call: TRBJ2-5
clone_size: .
v_call: TRBV5-6
d_call: .
cdr3_aa: CASRLRELKMGTQYF
cdr3_nt: TGTGCCAGCAGACTACGTGAACTGAAGATGGGGACCCAGTACTTC

j_call: TRBJ1-1
clone_size: once
v_call: TRBV13
d_call: TRBD1
cdr3_aa: CASRRPGQGSTEAFF
cdr3_nt: TGTGCCAGCAGACGACCGGGACAGGGGTCCACTGAAGCTTTCTTT

j_call: TRBJ1-2
clone_size: .
v_call: TRBV13
d_call: .
cdr3_aa: CASSLGRRHQGYTF
cdr3_nt: TGTGCCAGCAGCTTAGGCCGAAGACACCAGGGCTACACCTTC

j_call: TRBJ2-7
clone_size: .
v_call: TRBV6-2/TRBV6-3
d_call: .
cdr3_aa: CASSYYSYEQYF
cdr3_nt: TGTGCCAGCAGTTATTACTCCTACGAGCAGTACTTC

j_call: TRBJ2-3
clone_size: .
v_call: TRBV19
d_call: .
cdr3_aa: CASSAGSKGGDTQYF
cdr3_nt: TGTGCCAGTAGTGCCGGTTCAAAAGGGGGAGATACGCAGTATTTT

j_call: TRBJ1-6
clone_size: once
v_call: TRBV30
d_call: TRBD1
cdr3_aa: CAWSVIGQGNSPLHF
cdr3_nt: TGTGCCTGGAGTGTAATAGGACAGGGCAATTCACCCCTCCACTTT

j_call: TRBJ2-3
clone_size: few
v_call: TRBV29-1
d_call: TRBD2
cdr3_aa: CSVVAGGRRRDTQYF
cdr3_nt: TGCAGCGTTGTCGCGGGAGGGCGGAGGAGAGATACGCAGTATTTT

j_call: TRBJ2-7
clone_size: .
v_call: TRBV18
d_call: TRBD1
cdr3_aa: CASSKGTGGEQYF
cdr3_nt: TGTGCCAGCTCCAAGGGGACAGGGGGGGAGCAGTACTTC